The T cell receptor beta chain under discussion was sequenced for a study of T cell responses to AZD1222 COVID-19 vaccine. From germline, CDR1 is SGHVS and CDR2 FNYEAQ. V was clipped by 3 bases and J by 7 bases; unmatched bases: 6. The CDR3 runs 15 residues. Whole-study results and caveats: Spike-specific TCR breadth and depth were elevated following two AZD1222 doses. Sampling captured repertoires only after the peak T cell response. As reported, nearly half of all spike-specific TCRs target variant regions that are unmutated. Clonal diversity was possibly underestimated, and white British individuals and females predominated among donors.

Here immunoSEQ multiplex PCR was the method, and the copy in TCRdb shows in-frame clones only, minus some. Among about 180,000 clones, around 88% were seen once, and the ten largest hold 0.45% to 0.55%. Worth noting for this clone: Its specificity is not known.

The V call is TRBV7-6, the J call TRBJ1-4; 9 positions match TRBD1. The receptor comes from an adult in good health. This specimen consisted of peripheral blood, obtained on day 0 of AZD1222 vaccination. DNA of the CDR3: TGTGCCAGCAGCTTTACAGGGGGCGCGAGTGAAAAACTGTTTTTT. Its protein product is CASSFTGGASEKLFF.